The 4 T cell receptor beta chains below come from one sample, sequenced in a study of OX40 agonist ivuxolimab in advanced cancers. TCRdb's copy holds only in-frame clones and misses some; the assay was immunoSEQ multiplex PCR. Seen here are some 86,000 clones, 90% to 95% observed once, and the top ten hold over 8.5%. This specimen consisted of CD4+ or CD8+ T cells sorted from blood, obtained in a trial of the OX40 agonist ivuxolimab. These receptor sequences come from an adult with an advanced solid tumor such as melanoma, head and neck, liver or kidney cancer.

This clone was picked up one time. The chain couples TRBV27 to TRBJ1-2, with TRBD1 matching 11 bases. V was clipped by 4 bases and J by 8 bases; unmatched bases: 9. Germline assignment: CDR1 MNHEY and CDR2 SMNVEV (reference sequence). The CDR3 totals 15 residues. CDR3 residues: CASSSSGTGGSGYTF. Here the CDR3 DNA reads TGTGCCAGCAGTTCATCCGGGACAGGGGGTAGCGGCTACACCTTC.

The V gene is TRBV7-2, the J gene TRBJ1-1; D not certain. CDR1 and CDR2 from the germline V gene are SGHTA and FQGNSA. CDR3 length: 14 residues. V was cut by 0 bases and J by 2 bases, with 7 bases left in between. CDR3 DNA: TGTGCCAGCAGCTTAGCGGACGGAAACACTGAAGCTTTCTTT. This translates into CASSLADGNTEAFF.

The chain is built from TRBV5-1 and TRBJ1-3; D remains unclear. The V end was cut by 0 bases, the J end by 7 bases, with 14 bases between. CDR1 and CDR2 (germline): SGHRS, YFSETQ. There are 15 residues in the CDR3. CDR3 loop: CASSLAEGGLNTIYF. The CDR3 nucleotides are TGCGCCAGCAGCTTGGCTGAAGGTGGGCTGAACACCATATATTTT.

CDR3: CASSYPRGFGDNSPLHF. CDR3 in DNA: TGTGCCAGCAGTTACCCGAGGGGGTTTGGTGATAATTCACCCCTCCACTTT. J is TRBJ1-6 and V is TRBV6-7, with D possibly matching TRBD1 (6 bases). TRBV6-7 qualifies as an ORF whose function is uncertain. This CDR3 comprises 17 residues. V lost 2 bases and J lost 5, with 16 bases in between.